The next 14 T cell receptor beta chains were all read from a single sample in a study of CD8+CD57+ T cells in acquired aplastic anemia. CDR3 and TCR beta VDJ profiling relied on a genomic DNA template. From the reads, TCRdb called clonotypes with MiXCR, one entry per CDR3 protein. The sample lists some 280,000 distinct CDR3 sequences, roughly three fifths occurring once. Material: sorted CD4+, CD8+, or CD8+CD57+ T cells (not recorded which) from PBMCs. The receptor set was obtained from a human donor with severe aplastic anemia or a healthy control (not recorded which).

This clonotype was seen once. This chain joins TRBV20-1 and TRBJ1-1, with 7 bases identical to TRBD1. The CDR3 has 9 residues. Looked up from germline, CDR1 is DFQATT and CDR2 is SNEGSKA (reference sequence). V shed 2 bases and J 13 bases; nucleotides not matched to a gene: 1. The CDR3 DNA is TGCAGTGCTAGACGGGACAGTTTCTTT. It translates to CSARRDSFF.

V is TRBV2 and J is TRBJ1-6, with D possibly being TRBD1 (5 bases). From germline, CDR1 is SNHLY and CDR2 FYNNEI. Trimming removed 6 bases at V and 10 bases at J, with 13 bases between. The CDR3 has 13 residues. The CDR3 coding sequence is TGTGCCAGCAGGGCTGGGACCGAATCACCCCTCCACTTT. Translation: CASRAGTESPLHF.

The rearrangement joins TRBV2 to TRBJ2-2, with 11 bases that match TRBD1. V gave up 5 bases and J gave up 7 bases; unmatched junction bases: 12. Germline V lookup: CDR1 SNHLY, CDR2 FYNNEI. The CDR3 loop spans 17 amino acids. The CDR3 DNA reads TGTGCCAGCAGTTCATCCTGGACAGGGGGCAATGACGGGGAGCTGTTTTTT. It specifies CASSSSWTGGNDGELFF.

The V and J genes are TRBV19 and TRBJ2-5; possibly TRBD2 for D (6 bases). The V gene lost 5 bases and the J gene lost 5 bases, with 18 bases spanning the gap. The CDR3 consists of 15 residues. CDR1 is LNHDA and CDR2 is SQIVND in the germline V gene (reference sequence). CDR3 nucleotides: TGTGCCAGTAGTCAACTAGCCCTTTCGGGGGAGACCCAGTACTTC. Translating gives CASSQLALSGETQYF. Together with reference TRBV19 and TRBJ2-5, the CDR3 gives the full variable domain: DGGITQSPKYLFRKEGQNVTLSCEQNLNHDAMYWYRQDPGQGLRLIYYSQIVNDFQKGDIAEGYSVSREKKESFPLTVTSAQKNPTAFYLCASSQLALSGETQYFGPGTRLLVL.

This clonotype was detected only once. The chain combines TRBV20-1 with TRBJ2-7; 13 nucleotides align to TRBD2. Germline trimming cut 5 bases from V and 1 base from J; bases unmatched to any gene: 5. This CDR3 region has 15 residues. Germline V gene sequence: CDR1 DFQATT, CDR2 SNEGSKA (reference sequence). The chain's CDR3 is CSARTSGRLSYEQYF. CDR3 nucleotide sequence: TGCAGTGCTCGGACTAGCGGGAGACTTTCCTACGAGCAGTACTTC.

This clonotype showed up just a few times. The chain joins TRBV7-9 to TRBJ1-2; no definite D call. Trimming took 8 bases from V and 6 from J, leaving 19 bases between them. Germline-derived CDR1 and CDR2 are SEHNR and FQNEAQ (reference sequence). This CDR3 region has 14 residues. The chain's CDR3 is CASDPISVADGYTF. The CDR3 DNA sequence: TGTGCCAGCGACCCCATTAGCGTCGCTGATGGCTACACCTTC.

This clonotype was picked up a small number of times. This chain uses TRBV2 with TRBJ2-2; D unresolved. V lost 4 bases and J 4 bases, leaving 10 bases between the germline ends. This CDR3 is 14 amino acids long. CDR1 SNHLY and CDR2 FYNNEI come from the germline V gene. The CDR3 nucleotides read TGTGCCAGCAGTGCGCGGACGGCCACCGGGGAGCTGTTTTTT. Amino acids: CASSARTATGELFF.

This chain joins TRBV19 and TRBJ1-5; TRBD1 might be the D (6 bases). The CDR3 is 13 residues long. Trimming left V 7 bases short and J 6 bases short, with 13 bases between. Germline V gene sequence: CDR1 LNHDA, CDR2 SQIVND (reference sequence). In nucleotides, the CDR3 is TGTGCCAGTATAGGGGGATTGGGTCAGCCCCAGCATTTT. Its translation: CASIGGLGQPQHF. Using reference TRBV19 and TRBJ1-5 for the parts outside the CDR3, the full variable domain is DGGITQSPKYLFRKEGQNVTLSCEQNLNHDAMYWYRQDPGQGLRLIYYSQIVNDFQKGDIAEGYSVSREKKESFPLTVTSAQKNPTAFYLCASIGGLGQPQHFGDGTRLSIL.

This clonotype was observed a single time. This sequence joins TRBV7-2 and TRBJ1-1; 7 nucleotides line up with TRBD1. CDR1 and CDR2 from the germline V gene are SGHTA and FQGNSA. The junction had 11 bases not matched to a gene; V was cut back by 5 bases and J by 11 bases. This CDR3 region has 13 residues. CDR3 amino acids: CASSQGTVTLAFF. As DNA, the CDR3 is TGTGCCAGCAGCCAAGGGACAGTGACGCTGGCTTTCTTT.

The chain couples TRBV20-1 to TRBJ2-3; TRBD1 matches at 11 bases. In germline, CDR1 is DFQATT, CDR2 SNEGSKA (reference sequence). Losses at the gene ends were 5 bases for V and 2 bases for J; bases not matched to a gene: 12. The CDR3 runs to 17 residues. The CDR3 loop reads CSAASRDRGWNTDTQYF. CDR3 bases: TGCAGTGCTGCGTCCCGGGACAGGGGGTGGAACACAGATACGCAGTATTTT.

This clonotype was picked up many times. The junction shows a germline mismatch at one end, possibly a read error. The chain has TRBV19 and TRBJ2-5; tentatively, D is TRBD1 (7 bases). The germline gives CDR1 LNHDA, CDR2 SQIVND (reference sequence). The CDR3 runs to 19 residues. The CDR3 is CASSIGAWLGGGHKETQYF. In DNA form, the CDR3 reads TGTGCCAGTAGCATAGGGGCTTGGCTTGGAGGGGGCCACAAAGAGACCCAGTACTTC. Complete variable domain (other parts from reference TRBV19 and TRBJ2-5): DGGITQSPKYLFRKEGQNVTLSCEQNLNHDAMYWYRQDPGQGLRLIYYSQIVNDFQKGDIAEGYSVSREKKESFPLTVTSAQKNPTAFYLCASSIGAWLGGGHKETQYFGPGTRLLVL.

CDR3 amino acids: CSVEKGAGGRELFF. In nucleotides, the CDR3 is TGCAGCGTTGAAAAGGGGGCGGGAGGTCGGGAGCTGTTTTTT. The chain carries TRBV29-1 and TRBJ2-2; maybe TRBD2 (8 bases). Trimming removed 2 bases at V and 9 bases at J, with 16 bases between. This CDR3 has 14 residues. Per the germline V gene, CDR1 is SQVTM and CDR2 is ANQGSEA.

The genes are TRBV2 and TRBJ2-3, with 11 bases aligning to TRBD2. The ends lost 6 bases at V and 5 bases at J; junction bases unmatched: 7. This CDR3 comprises 15 residues. CDR1 and CDR2 from the germline V gene are SNHLY and FYNNEI. DNA for the CDR3: TGTGCCAGCAGCCCACTAGCGGGGGAGCTAGATACGCAGTATTTT. Its protein product is CASSPLAGELDTQYF.

The chain links TRBV4-2 to TRBJ2-5, with D possibly TRBD1 on 6 matching bases. V dropped 4 bases and J dropped 4 bases, with 19 bases sitting between them. The CDR3 consists of 16 residues. Germline V lookup: CDR1 LGHNA, CDR2 YNFKEQ. The CDR3 coding sequence is TGTGCCAGCAGCCCCACTCATGAGGGGGAAGGAGAGACCCAGTACTTC. This sequence encodes CASSPTHEGEGETQYF.